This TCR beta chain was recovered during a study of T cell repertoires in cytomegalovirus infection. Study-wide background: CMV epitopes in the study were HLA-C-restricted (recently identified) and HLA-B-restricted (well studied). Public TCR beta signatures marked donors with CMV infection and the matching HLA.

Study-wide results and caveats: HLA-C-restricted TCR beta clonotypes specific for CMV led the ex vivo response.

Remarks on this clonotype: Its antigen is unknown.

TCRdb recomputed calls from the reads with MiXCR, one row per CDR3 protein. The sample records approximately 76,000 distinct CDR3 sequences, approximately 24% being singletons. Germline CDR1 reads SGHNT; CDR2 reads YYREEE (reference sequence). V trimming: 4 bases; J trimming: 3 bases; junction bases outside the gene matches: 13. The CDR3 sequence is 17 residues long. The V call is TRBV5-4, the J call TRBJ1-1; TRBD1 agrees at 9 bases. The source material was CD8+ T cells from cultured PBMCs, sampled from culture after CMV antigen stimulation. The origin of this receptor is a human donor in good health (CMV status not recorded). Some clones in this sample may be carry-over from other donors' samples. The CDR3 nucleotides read TGTGCCAGCAGCCTGGACAGGGGTGGAGGAGCGGACACTGAAGCTTTCTTT. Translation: CASSLDRGGGADTEAFF.